The TCR beta chain described here comes from a study of blood T cell repertoires in COVID-19. Study overall: Researchers got acute and convalescent COVID-19 samples from the United States, Italy and Spain. Sample material is recorded as cDNA or gDNA derived from T cells, B-cell-depleted T cells, or PBMCs.

Source study methods: The assay estimated nucleated cells by amplifying reference gene primers. Libraries were prepared by immunoSEQ multiplex PCR; TCRdb keeps only in-frame clonotypes and omits some of them. That table gives V, J and clone size, and the DNA gave D and trimming. The data show 90,000 to 120,000 clones, 80% seen once. The sequenced sample consisted of peripheral blood. The sequence was collected from a man aged 65 to 79 with acute or convalescent COVID-19.

CDR3 amino acids: CASSPGHFEAFF. The CDR3, as DNA: TGTGCCAGCAGTCCTGGACACTTTGAAGCTTTCTTT. V is TRBV6-6 and J is TRBJ1-1; D is perhaps TRBD1 (5 bases). V lost 5 bases and J lost 7, with 11 bases in between. This CDR3 region has 12 residues. In germline, CDR1 is MNHNY, CDR2 SVGAGI (reference sequence).